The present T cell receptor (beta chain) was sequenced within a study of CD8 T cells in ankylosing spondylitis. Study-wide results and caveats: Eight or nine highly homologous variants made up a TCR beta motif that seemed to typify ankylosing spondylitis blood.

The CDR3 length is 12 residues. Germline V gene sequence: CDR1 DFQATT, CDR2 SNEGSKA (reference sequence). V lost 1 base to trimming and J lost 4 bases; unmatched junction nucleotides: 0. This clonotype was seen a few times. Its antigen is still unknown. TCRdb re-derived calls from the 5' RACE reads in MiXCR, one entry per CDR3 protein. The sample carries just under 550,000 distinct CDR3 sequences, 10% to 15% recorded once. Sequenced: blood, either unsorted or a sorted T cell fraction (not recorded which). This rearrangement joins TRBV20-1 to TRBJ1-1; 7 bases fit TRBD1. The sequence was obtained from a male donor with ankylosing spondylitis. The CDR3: CSARAGGTEAFF. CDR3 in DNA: TGCAGTGCTAGAGCAGGGGGCACTGAAGCTTTCTTT.